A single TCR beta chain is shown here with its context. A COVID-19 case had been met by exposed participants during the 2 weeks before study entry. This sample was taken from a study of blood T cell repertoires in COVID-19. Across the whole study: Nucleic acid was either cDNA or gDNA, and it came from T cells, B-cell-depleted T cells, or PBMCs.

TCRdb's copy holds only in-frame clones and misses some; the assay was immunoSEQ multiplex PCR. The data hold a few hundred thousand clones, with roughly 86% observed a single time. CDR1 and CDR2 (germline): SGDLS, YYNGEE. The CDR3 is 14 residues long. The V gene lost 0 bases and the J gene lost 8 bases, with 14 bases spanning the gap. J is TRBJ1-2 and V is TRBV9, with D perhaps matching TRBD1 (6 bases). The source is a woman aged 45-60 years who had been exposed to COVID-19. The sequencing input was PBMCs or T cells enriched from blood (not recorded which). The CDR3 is CASSVGRGGGGYTF. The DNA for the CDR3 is TGTGCCAGCAGCGTAGGAAGAGGGGGAGGGGGCTACACCTTC.